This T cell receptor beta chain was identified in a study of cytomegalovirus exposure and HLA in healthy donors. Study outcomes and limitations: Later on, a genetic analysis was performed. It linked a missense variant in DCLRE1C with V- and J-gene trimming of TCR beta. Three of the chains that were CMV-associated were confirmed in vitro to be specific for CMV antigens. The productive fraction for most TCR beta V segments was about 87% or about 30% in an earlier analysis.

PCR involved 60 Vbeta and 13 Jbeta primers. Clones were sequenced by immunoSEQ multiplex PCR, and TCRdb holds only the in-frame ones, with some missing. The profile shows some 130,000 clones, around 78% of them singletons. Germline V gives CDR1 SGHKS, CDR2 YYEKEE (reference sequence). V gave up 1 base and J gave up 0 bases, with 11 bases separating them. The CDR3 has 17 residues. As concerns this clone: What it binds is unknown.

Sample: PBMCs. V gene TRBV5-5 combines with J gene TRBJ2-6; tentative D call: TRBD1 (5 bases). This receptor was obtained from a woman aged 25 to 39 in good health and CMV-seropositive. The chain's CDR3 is CASSLYQGPSGANVLTF. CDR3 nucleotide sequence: TGTGCCAGCAGCTTGTATCAGGGTCCCTCTGGGGCCAACGTCCTGACTTTC.